This TCR beta chain was sequenced for a study of tumor and adjacent non-tumor tissue in lung cancer. A modified ARM-PCR protocol with three rounds of nested PCR amplified TCRbeta. MiXCR, applied by TCRdb to the multiplex PCR reads, yields one record per CDR3 protein. The table lists about 76,000 distinct CDR3 sequences, approximately 71% of them singletons, with around an eighth in the top ten. Study results and limitations: Compared with tumor, normal lung showed significantly lower TCR diversity. Shorter survival was associated with higher TCR diversity in tumors.

Concerning this clonotype itself: The antigen remains unidentified. A much more abundant neighbour one base away suggests this may be a read error.

The CDR3 is 13 residues long. The V gene's germline CDR1 is SGHDT and CDR2 YYEEEE. No cell sorting was done before RNA was extracted from the tissue. The gene calls are TRBV5-6 and TRBJ2-5; D might be TRBD1 (5 bases). The clonotype originates from a woman aged 70 to 79 with non-small cell lung cancer. Sample: lung tumor tissue. CDR3 sequence: CASSLAGQETQCF. DNA of the CDR3: TGTGCCAGCAGCTTGGCAGGGCAAGAGACCCAGTGCTTC. The full variable domain, completed using reference TRBV5-6 and TRBJ2-5, is DAGVTQSPTHLIKTRGQQVTLRCSPKSGHDTVSWYQQALGQGPQFIFQYYEEEERQRGNFPDRFSGHQFPNYSSELNVNALLLGDSALYLCASSLAGQETQCFGPGTRLLVL.